A single sample is the source of the 20 T cell receptor beta chains below, sequenced in a study of OX40 agonist ivuxolimab in advanced cancers. The assay was immunoSEQ multiplex PCR, and TCRdb's table has in-frame clones only and misses some. The sample lists 50,000 or so clones, roughly 78% occurring once. Source: CD4+ or CD8+ T cells sorted from blood, taken in a trial of the OX40 agonist ivuxolimab. These receptors were collected from an adult with an advanced solid tumor such as melanoma, head and neck, liver or kidney cancer.

CDR3 sequence: CASSPGTSGRGTQYF. In DNA, the CDR3 is TGTGCCAGCAGCCCTGGGACTAGCGGGCGGGGTACGCAGTATTTT. The chain is built from TRBV7-9 and TRBJ2-3; 12 bases are shared with TRBD2. V gave up 5 bases and J gave up 8 bases; unmatched junction bases: 8. The germline V gene has CDR1 SEHNR and CDR2 FQNEAQ (reference sequence). CDR3 length: 15 residues.

The chain has TRBV11-2 and TRBJ2-2; D is unresolved. V was pared by 1 base and J by 2 bases, with 14 bases between. The CDR3 is made up of 17 amino acids. Germline CDR1 SGHAT, CDR2 FQNNGV. The CDR3 coding sequence is TGTGCCAGCAGCTTAGTGGTAGGGCCCTTCAACACCGGGGAGCTGTTTTTT. Translating it yields CASSLVVGPFNTGELFF. The variable domain in full, with the rest retrieved from reference TRBV11-2 and TRBJ2-2, is EAGVAQSPRYKIIEKRQSVAFWCNPISGHATLYWYQQILGQGPKLLIQFQNNGVVDDSQLPKDRFSAERLKGVDSTLKIQPAKLEDSAVYLCASSLVVGPFNTGELFFGEGSRLTVL.

This chain links TRBV10-2 with TRBJ1-2; no firm D call. Germline V gene sequence: CDR1 WSHSY, CDR2 SAAADI. This CDR3 spans 11 amino acids. V gave up 7 bases and J gave up 1 base, with 4 bases separating them. Here the CDR3 reads CASTGNYGYTF. CDR3 bases: TGCGCCAGCACCGGTAACTATGGCTACACCTTC.

This clone has a handful of counts. This rearrangement joins TRBV27 to TRBJ2-1, with 7 bases fitting TRBD2. The germline V gene has CDR1 MNHEY and CDR2 SMNVEV (reference sequence). This CDR3 comprises 16 residues. The V gene end was trimmed by 5 bases and the J gene end by 4 bases; junction bases not matched to a gene: 11. CDR3 in amino acids: CASSIRLAAVYNEQFF. CDR3 DNA sequence: TGTGCCAGCAGTATACGACTAGCCGCAGTATACAATGAGCAGTTCTTC.

The chain recombines TRBV30 with TRBJ1-1; TRBD1 matches 7 bases. The CDR3 covers 13 residues. J lost 3 bases, V lost 2 bases, and 3 bases had no gene match. CDR1 is GTSNPN and CDR2 is SVGIG in the germline V gene (reference sequence). In DNA, the CDR3 is TGTGCCTGGAGTACAGGGGCGGACACTGAAGCTTTCTTT. The encoded protein is CAWSTGADTEAFF.

This clone was seen once. The V gene is TRBV6-6, the J gene TRBJ1-2, with TRBD1 as a possible D gene (5 bases). Germline CDR1 MNHNY, CDR2 SVGAGI (reference sequence). Between the trimmed V and J ends, which lost 6 bases and 2 bases, there was a span of 10 bases. The CDR3 has 13 amino acids. DNA for the CDR3: TGTGCCAGCAGACCGGGACGGAACTATGGCTACACCTTC. Amino acid sequence: CASRPGRNYGYTF.

V usage is TRBV28 and J usage is TRBJ2-1; D might be TRBD2 (6 bases). Germline V lookup: CDR1 MDHEN, CDR2 SYDVKM. This CDR3 contains 15 residues. The V end was cut by 6 bases, the J end by 4 bases, with 16 bases between. The CDR3 DNA reads TGTGCCAGCAGCCCCGGGACTCTTACTTACAATGAGCAGTTCTTC. Protein product: CASSPGTLTYNEQFF. Based on the CDR3 plus reference TRBV28 and TRBJ2-1, the full variable domain is DVKVTQSSRYLVKRTGEKVFLECVQDMDHENMFWYRQDPGLGLRLIYFSYDVKMKEKGDIPEGYSVSREKKERFSLILESASTNQTSMYLCASSPGTLTYNEQFFGPGTRLTVL.

Within the sample, this clone is medium-sized. This chain uses TRBV21-1 with TRBJ2-1; TRBD2 reflects the table's D call only, with no check against the DNA. TRBV21-1 is a pseudogene. The CDR3 sequence is 16 residues long. The CDR3 region is CASSIGTSGRYNEQFF. The CDR3 DNA sequence: TGTGCCAGCAGCATCGGGACTAGCGGGAGATACAATGAGCAGTTCTTC.

The V and J genes are TRBV7-6 and TRBJ1-6; D is unresolved. The germline gives CDR1 SGHVS, CDR2 FNYEAQ. CDR3 length: 18 amino acids. V lost 3 bases, J lost 0 bases, and 15 bases lay in between. CDR3 in amino acids: CASSLDPSGSSYNSPLHF. The CDR3, as DNA: TGTGCCAGCAGCTTGGACCCGTCTGGGAGCTCCTATAATTCACCCCTCCACTTT.

The chain links TRBV5-4 to TRBJ2-1, with 8 bases matching TRBD2. Germline V CDR1 and CDR2: SGHNT, YYREEE (reference sequence). The V segment lost 2 bases and the J segment 10 bases; nucleotides outside the gene matches: 8. The CDR3 is 14 amino acids. CDR3 coding DNA: TGTGCCAGCAGCTTCCCGGGACTAGATTACGAGCAGTTCTTC. Translated: CASSFPGLDYEQFF.

This sequence joins TRBV30 and TRBJ2-7, with a weak D call TRBD1 (5 bases). The CDR3 is 15 amino acids. V was trimmed by 0 bases and J by 3 bases, leaving 15 bases between them. Germline CDR1 is GTSNPN and CDR2 is SVGIG (reference sequence). The CDR3 nucleotides read TGTGCCTGGAGTGTATGGGGCTTAGACGGCTACGAGCAGTACTTC. This sequence encodes CAWSVWGLDGYEQYF.

The V gene is TRBV2, the J gene TRBJ2-3, with no clear D. The V end was cut by 6 bases, the J end by 6 bases, with 13 bases between. The length of the CDR3 is 13 residues. Per germline, CDR1 SNHLY and CDR2 FYNNEI. The CDR3 nucleotides are TGTGCCAGCAGAGTTATGACGTCCGATACGCAGTATTTT. Its protein is CASRVMTSDTQYF.

The chain has TRBV7-9 and TRBJ2-3, with 7 bases lining up with TRBD2. Germline loops: CDR1 SEHNR, CDR2 FQNEAQ (reference sequence). V was clipped by 3 bases and J by 2 bases; unmatched bases: 5. The CDR3 sequence is 15 residues long. The CDR3 here is CASSFGGGNTDTQYF. Written as DNA, the CDR3 is TGTGCCAGCAGCTTTGGCGGGGGAAACACAGATACGCAGTATTTT.

This sequence joins TRBV28 and TRBJ1-2, with D possibly TRBD1 on 5 matching bases. The CDR3 has 16 residues. Trimming shortened V by 3 bases and J by 3 bases, and 17 bases separated the two germline ends. Germline V gene data show CDR1 as MDHEN and CDR2 as SYDVKM. The CDR3 DNA sequence: TGTGCCAGCAGTTTTGAACGGGCCAGGGATTACTATGGCTACACCTTC. Translation: CASSFERARDYYGYTF.

V and J are TRBV4-1 and TRBJ2-1; D call uncertain. CDR3 length equals 14 residues. The V end was cut by 0 bases, the J end by 7 bases, with 10 bases between. CDR1 is MGHRA and CDR2 is YSYEKL in the germline V gene. CDR3 nucleotide sequence: TGCGCCAGCAGCCAAGAGGTCGGAAGGAATGAGCAGTTCTTC. It specifies CASSQEVGRNEQFF.

The chain employs TRBV21-1 and TRBJ2-5; TRBD2, the D gene given by the table, was not confirmed from the DNA. TRBV21-1 is a known pseudogene. The CDR3 is 11 residues long. The CDR3 nucleotides are TGTGCCAGCAGCAAAGGAGGGTCCCAGTACTTC. Its translation is CASSKGGSQYF.

The chain combines TRBV7-2 with TRBJ2-5; TRBD2 matches 14 bases. Near its end, the DNA agrees better with TRBJ2-7, so the J call may be wrong. The CDR3 runs to 17 residues. Germline CDR1 SGHTA, CDR2 FQGNSA. As DNA, the CDR3 is TGTGCCAGCAGCTTAGGTTCCCCGGGACTAGCGGGAGTCGAGCAGTACTTC. Protein product: CASSLGSPGLAGVEQYF.

The V gene is TRBV11-3, the J gene TRBJ2-2; D may be TRBD1 (6 bases). V was cut by 5 bases and J by 8 bases, with 12 bases left in between. Germline V gene data show CDR1 as SGHNT and CDR2 as YENEEA. CDR3 length: 13 amino acids. The CDR3 protein is CASSNRVEGELFF. The CDR3, as DNA: TGTGCCAGCAGCAACAGGGTTGAGGGGGAGCTGTTTTTT.

J is TRBJ2-7 and V is TRBV5-4; 8 positions match TRBD1. The ends lost 3 bases at V and 2 bases at J; junction bases unmatched: 7. The germline V gene has CDR1 SGHNT and CDR2 YYREEE (reference sequence). CDR3 length: 15 residues. This CDR3 reads CASSSRQGNPYEQYF. CDR3 DNA sequence: TGTGCCAGCAGCTCCAGACAGGGGAATCCCTACGAGCAGTACTTC.

The V and J genes are TRBV27 and TRBJ2-5, with TRBD1 matching over 9 bases. Germline loops: CDR1 MNHEY, CDR2 SMNVEV (reference sequence). Trimming cost V 6 bases and J 5 bases; bases outside gene matches: 10. CDR3 length equals 15 residues. DNA of the CDR3: TGTGCCAGCAGACGGGACAGGGTATTGGGGGAGACCCAGTACTTC. Protein: CASRRDRVLGETQYF.